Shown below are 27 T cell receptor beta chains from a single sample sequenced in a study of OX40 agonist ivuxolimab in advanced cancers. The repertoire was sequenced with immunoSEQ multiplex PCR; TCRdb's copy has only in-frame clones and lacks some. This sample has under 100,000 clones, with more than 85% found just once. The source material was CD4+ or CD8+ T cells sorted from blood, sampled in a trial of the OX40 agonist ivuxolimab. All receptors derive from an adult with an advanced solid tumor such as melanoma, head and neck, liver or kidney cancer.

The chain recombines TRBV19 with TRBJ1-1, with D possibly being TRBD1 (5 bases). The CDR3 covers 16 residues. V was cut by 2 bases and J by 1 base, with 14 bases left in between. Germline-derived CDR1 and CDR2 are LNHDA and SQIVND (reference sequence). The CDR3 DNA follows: TGTGCCAGTAGTATATCGCGGGGGAAGGAGAACACTGAAGCTTTCTTT. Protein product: CASSISRGKENTEAFF. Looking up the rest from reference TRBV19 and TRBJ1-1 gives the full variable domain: DGGITQSPKYLFRKEGQNVTLSCEQNLNHDAMYWYRQDPGQGLRLIYYSQIVNDFQKGDIAEGYSVSREKKESFPLTVTSAQKNPTAFYLCASSISRGKENTEAFFGQGTRLTVV.

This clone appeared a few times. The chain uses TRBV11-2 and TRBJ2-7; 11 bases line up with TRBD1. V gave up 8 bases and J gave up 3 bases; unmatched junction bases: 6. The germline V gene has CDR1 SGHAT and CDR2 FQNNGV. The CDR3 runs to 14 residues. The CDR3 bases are TGTGCCAGCGGCGGACAGGGGGCTATCTACGAGCAGTACTTC. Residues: CASGGQGAIYEQYF.

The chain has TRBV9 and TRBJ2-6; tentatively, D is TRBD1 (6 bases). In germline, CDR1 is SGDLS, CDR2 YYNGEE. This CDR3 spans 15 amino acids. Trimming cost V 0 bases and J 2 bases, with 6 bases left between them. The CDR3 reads CASSVEGAGANVLTF. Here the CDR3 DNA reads TGTGCCAGCAGCGTAGAGGGGGCTGGGGCCAACGTCCTGACTTTC.

The CDR3 reads CASSPYRVVGPYEQYF. Written as DNA, the CDR3 is TGTGCCAGCAGCCCCTATAGAGTTGTGGGACCCTACGAGCAGTACTTC. The rearrangement uses TRBV7-8 and TRBJ2-7; D could derive from TRBD1 or TRBD2 (5 bases each). The CDR3 is 16 residues long. Germline V gives CDR1 SGHVS, CDR2 FQNEAQ. Trimming stripped 5 bases from V and 2 bases from J, with 19 bases between.

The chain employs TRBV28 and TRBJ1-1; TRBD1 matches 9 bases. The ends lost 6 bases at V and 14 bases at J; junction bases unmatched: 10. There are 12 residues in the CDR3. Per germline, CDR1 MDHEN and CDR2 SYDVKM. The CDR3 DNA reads TGTGCCAGCAGCTTCCAGGACAGGGGAACATTCTTT. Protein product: CASSFQDRGTFF. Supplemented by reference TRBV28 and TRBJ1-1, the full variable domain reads DVKVTQSSRYLVKRTGEKVFLECVQDMDHENMFWYRQDPGLGLRLIYFSYDVKMKEKGDIPEGYSVSREKKERFSLILESASTNQTSMYLCASSFQDRGTFFGQGTRLTVV.

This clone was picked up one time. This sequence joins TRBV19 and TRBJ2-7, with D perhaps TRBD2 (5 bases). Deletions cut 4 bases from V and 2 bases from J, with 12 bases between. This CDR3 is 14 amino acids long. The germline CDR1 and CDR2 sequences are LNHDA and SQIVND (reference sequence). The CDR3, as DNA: TGTGCCAGTAGTACAGGACTTGCACCCTACGAGCAGTACTTC. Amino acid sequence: CASSTGLAPYEQYF.

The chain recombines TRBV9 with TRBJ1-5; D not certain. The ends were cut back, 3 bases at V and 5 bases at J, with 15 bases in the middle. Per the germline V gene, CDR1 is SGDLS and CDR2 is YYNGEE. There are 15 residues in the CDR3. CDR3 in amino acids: CASSADGRWHQPQHF. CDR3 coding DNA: TGTGCCAGCAGCGCCGACGGCAGGTGGCATCAGCCCCAGCATTTT.

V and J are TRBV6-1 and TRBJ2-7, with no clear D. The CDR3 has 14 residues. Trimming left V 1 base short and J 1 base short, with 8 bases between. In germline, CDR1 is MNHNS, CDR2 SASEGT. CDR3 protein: CASSEGNMSYEQYF. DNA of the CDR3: TGTGCCAGCAGTGAAGGGAACATGTCCTACGAGCAGTACTTC.

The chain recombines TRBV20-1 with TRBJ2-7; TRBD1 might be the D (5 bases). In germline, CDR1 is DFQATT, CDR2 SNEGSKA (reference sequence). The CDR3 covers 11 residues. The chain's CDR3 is CSAQGHGLHLV. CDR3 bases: TGCAGTGCCCAGGGCCACGGATTACACTTGGTC.

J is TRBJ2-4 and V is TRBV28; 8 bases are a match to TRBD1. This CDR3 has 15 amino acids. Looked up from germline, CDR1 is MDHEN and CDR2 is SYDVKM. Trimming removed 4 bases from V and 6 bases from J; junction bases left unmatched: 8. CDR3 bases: TGTGCCAGCAGTTCCCTAGGACAGGGAAGAAACATTCAGTACTTC. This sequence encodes CASSSLGQGRNIQYF.

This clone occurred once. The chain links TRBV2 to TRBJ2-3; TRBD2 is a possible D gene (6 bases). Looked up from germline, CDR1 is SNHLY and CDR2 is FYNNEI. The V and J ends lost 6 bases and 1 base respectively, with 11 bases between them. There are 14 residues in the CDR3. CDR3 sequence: CASSGRVGTDTQYF. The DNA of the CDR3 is TGTGCCAGCAGCGGGAGAGTCGGCACAGATACGCAGTATTTT.

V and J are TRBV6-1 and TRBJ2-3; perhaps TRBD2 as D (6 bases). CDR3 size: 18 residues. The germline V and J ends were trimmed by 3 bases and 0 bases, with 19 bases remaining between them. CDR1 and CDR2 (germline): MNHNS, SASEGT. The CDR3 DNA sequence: TGTGCCAGCAGTGATTCCCCAGGGTGGGGGGTTAGCACAGATACGCAGTATTTT. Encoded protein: CASSDSPGWGVSTDTQYF.

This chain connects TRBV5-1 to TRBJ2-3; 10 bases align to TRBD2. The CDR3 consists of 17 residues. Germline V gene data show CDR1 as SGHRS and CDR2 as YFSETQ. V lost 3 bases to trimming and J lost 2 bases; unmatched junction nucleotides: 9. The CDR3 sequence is CASSSGASGSTTDTQYF. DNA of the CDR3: TGCGCCAGCAGCTCGGGAGCTAGCGGGAGTACCACAGATACGCAGTATTTT.

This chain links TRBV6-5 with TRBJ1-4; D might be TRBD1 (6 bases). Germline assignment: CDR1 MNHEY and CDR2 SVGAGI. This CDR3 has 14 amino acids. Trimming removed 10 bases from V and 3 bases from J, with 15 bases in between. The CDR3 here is CATRAGAANEKLFF. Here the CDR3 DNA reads TGTGCCACCAGGGCGGGGGCTGCTAATGAAAAACTGTTTTTT.

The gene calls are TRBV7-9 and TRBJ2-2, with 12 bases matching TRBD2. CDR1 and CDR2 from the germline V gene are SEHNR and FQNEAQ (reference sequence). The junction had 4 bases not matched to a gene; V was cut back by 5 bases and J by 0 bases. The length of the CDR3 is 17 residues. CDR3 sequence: CASSRTSGAPNTGELFF. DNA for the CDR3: TGTGCCAGCAGCCGGACTAGCGGGGCCCCGAACACCGGGGAGCTGTTTTTT.

The CDR3 loop is CASSQSGLARYNEQFF. As DNA, the CDR3 is TGTGCCAGCAGCCAAAGCGGCCTAGCGCGTTACAATGAGCAGTTCTTC. The rearrangement uses TRBV4-2 and TRBJ2-1, with D tentatively TRBD2 (6 bases). The CDR3 contains 16 residues. Deletions cut 2 bases from V and 4 bases from J, with 15 bases between. Germline V lookup: CDR1 LGHNA, CDR2 YNFKEQ.

The CDR3, as DNA: TGTGCCAGCAGCTTGGGCGGGGTCAATGAAAAACTGTTTTTT. It codes for CASSLGGVNEKLFF. The J gene is TRBJ1-4, the V gene TRBV5-4, with D unresolved. The ends were cut back, 0 bases at V and 5 bases at J, with 8 bases in the middle. Germline CDR1 is SGHNT and CDR2 is YYREEE (reference sequence). The CDR3 totals 14 residues.

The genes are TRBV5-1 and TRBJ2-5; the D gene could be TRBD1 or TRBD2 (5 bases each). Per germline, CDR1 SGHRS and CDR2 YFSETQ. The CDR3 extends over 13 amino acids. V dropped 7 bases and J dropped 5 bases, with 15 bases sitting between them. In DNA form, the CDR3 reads TGCGCCAGCGGCGACTGGGGGTCGGAGACCCAGTACTTC. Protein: CASGDWGSETQYF.

For the CDR3, the DNA is TGTGCCAGCAGCTCGGGACTAGCGGGAGTTGAGCAGTTCTTC. Its translation is CASSSGLAGVEQFF. V usage is TRBV7-9 and J usage is TRBJ2-1; 14 bases line up with TRBD2. The germline gives CDR1 SEHNR, CDR2 FQNEAQ (reference sequence). J was trimmed by 9 bases and V by 4 bases; bases with no gene match: 2. This CDR3 comprises 14 residues.

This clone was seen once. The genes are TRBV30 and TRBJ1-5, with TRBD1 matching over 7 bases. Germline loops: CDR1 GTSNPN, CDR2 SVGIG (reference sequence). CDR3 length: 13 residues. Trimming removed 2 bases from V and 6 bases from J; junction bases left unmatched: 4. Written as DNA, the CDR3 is TGTGCCTGGAGTCCGGACAGGAGTCAGCCCCAGCATTTT. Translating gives CAWSPDRSQPQHF.

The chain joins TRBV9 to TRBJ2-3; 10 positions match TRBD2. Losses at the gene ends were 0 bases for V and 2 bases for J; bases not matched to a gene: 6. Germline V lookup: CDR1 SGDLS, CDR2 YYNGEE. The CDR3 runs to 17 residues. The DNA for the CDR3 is TGTGCCAGCAGCGTAGACCAGACTAGCGGGTTCACAGATACGCAGTATTTT. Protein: CASSVDQTSGFTDTQYF.

DNA of the CDR3: TGCGCCAGCAGCTTGGAGGCCCACTCCTACGAGCAGTACTTC. This translates into CASSLEAHSYEQYF. This chain connects TRBV5-1 to TRBJ2-7; D gene ambiguous. The germline V gene encodes CDR1 SGHRS and CDR2 YFSETQ. There are 14 residues in the CDR3. The V gene lost 0 bases and the J gene lost 0 bases, with 7 bases spanning the gap.

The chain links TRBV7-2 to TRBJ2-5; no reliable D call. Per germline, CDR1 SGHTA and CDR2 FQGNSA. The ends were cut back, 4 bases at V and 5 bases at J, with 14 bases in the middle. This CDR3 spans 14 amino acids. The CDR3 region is CASSYRPDGETQYF. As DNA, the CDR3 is TGTGCCAGCAGCTATCGACCGGACGGGGAGACCCAGTACTTC.

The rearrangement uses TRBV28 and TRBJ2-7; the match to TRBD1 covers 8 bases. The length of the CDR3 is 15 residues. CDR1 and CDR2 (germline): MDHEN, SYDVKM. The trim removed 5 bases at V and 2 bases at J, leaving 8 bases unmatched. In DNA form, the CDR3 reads TGTGCCAGCAGTCCAGGACAGGGATACACCTACGAGCAGTACTTC. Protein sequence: CASSPGQGYTYEQYF.

The CDR3 nucleotides are TGTGCCAGCAGCGAGACAGGGACAGTTTACAATGAGCAGTTCTTC. It codes for CASSETGTVYNEQFF. The chain combines TRBV9 with TRBJ2-1, with 7 bases matching TRBD1. This CDR3 has 15 amino acids. Germline CDR1 reads SGDLS; CDR2 reads YYNGEE. V dropped 3 bases and J dropped 4; count of bases not matched to a gene: 7. Looking up the rest from reference TRBV9 and TRBJ2-1 gives the full variable domain: DSGVTQTPKHLITATGQRVTLRCSPRSGDLSVYWYQQSLDQGLQFLIQYYNGEERAKGNILERFSAQQFPDLHSELNLSSLELGDSALYFCASSETGTVYNEQFFGPGTRLTVL.

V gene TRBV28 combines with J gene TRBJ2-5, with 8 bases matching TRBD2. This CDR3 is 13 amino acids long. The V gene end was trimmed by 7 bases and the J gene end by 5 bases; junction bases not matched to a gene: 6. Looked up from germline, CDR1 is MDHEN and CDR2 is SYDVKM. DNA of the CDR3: TGTGCCAGCACGGTCGGGAGGGGTGAGACCCAGTACTTC. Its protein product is CASTVGRGETQYF.

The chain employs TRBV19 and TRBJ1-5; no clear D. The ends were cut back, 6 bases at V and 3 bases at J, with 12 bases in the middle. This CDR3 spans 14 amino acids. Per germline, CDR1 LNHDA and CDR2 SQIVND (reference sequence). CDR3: CASSLREINQPQHF. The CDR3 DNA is TGTGCCAGTAGCCTCCGGGAGATCAATCAGCCCCAGCATTTT. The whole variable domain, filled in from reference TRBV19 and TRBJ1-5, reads DGGITQSPKYLFRKEGQNVTLSCEQNLNHDAMYWYRQDPGQGLRLIYYSQIVNDFQKGDIAEGYSVSREKKESFPLTVTSAQKNPTAFYLCASSLREINQPQHFGDGTRLSIL.